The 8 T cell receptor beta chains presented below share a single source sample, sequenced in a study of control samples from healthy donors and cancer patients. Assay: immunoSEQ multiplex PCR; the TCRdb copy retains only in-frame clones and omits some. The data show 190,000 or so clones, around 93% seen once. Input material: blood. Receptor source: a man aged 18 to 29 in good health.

The CDR3 here is CASSATGFGSYNSPLHF. CDR3 nucleotide sequence: TGTGCCAGCAGTGCAACAGGGTTCGGCTCCTATAATTCACCCCTCCACTTT. V gene TRBV6-1 combines with J gene TRBJ1-6, with TRBD1 as a possible D gene (6 bases). The CDR3 is 17 residues long. The V gene lost 4 bases and the J gene lost 0 bases, with 13 bases spanning the gap. CDR1 and CDR2 from the germline V gene are MNHNS and SASEGT.

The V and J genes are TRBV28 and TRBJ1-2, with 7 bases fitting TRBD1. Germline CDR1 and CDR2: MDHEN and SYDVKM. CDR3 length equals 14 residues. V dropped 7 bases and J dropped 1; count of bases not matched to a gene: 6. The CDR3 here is CASKLPGGNYGYTF. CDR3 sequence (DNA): TGTGCCAGCAAACTGCCAGGGGGTAACTATGGCTACACCTTC.

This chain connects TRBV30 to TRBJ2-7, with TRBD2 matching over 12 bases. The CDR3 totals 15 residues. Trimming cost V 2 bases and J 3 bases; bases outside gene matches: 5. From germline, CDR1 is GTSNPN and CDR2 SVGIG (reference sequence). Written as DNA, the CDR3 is TGTGCCTGGAGTCTCGGACTAGCGGGGCTCTACGAGCAGTACTTC. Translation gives CAWSLGLAGLYEQYF.

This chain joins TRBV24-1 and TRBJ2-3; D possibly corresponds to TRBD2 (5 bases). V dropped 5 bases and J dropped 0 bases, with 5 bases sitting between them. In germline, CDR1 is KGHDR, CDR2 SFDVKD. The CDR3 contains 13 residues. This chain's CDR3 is CATSGESTDTQYF. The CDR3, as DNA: TGTGCCACCAGTGGGGAGAGCACAGATACGCAGTATTTT.

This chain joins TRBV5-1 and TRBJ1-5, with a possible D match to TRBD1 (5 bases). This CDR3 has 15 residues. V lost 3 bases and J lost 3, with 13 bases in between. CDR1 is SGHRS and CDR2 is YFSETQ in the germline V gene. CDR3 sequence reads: CASSSRDFFNQPQHF. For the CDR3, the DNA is TGCGCCAGCAGCTCCAGGGACTTTTTCAATCAGCCCCAGCATTTT.

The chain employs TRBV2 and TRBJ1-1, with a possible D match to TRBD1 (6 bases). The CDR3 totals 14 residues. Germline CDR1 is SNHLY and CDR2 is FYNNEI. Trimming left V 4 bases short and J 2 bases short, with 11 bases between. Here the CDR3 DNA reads TGTGCCAGCAGTGCGGGGGGGCCAAACACTGAAGCTTTCTTT. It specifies CASSAGGPNTEAFF.

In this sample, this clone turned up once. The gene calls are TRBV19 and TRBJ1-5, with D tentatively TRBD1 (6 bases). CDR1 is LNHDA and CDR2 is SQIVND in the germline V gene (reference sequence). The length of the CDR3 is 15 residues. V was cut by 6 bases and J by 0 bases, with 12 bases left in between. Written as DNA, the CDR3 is TGTGCCAGTAGACGACGGACAGATAGCAATCAGCCCCAGCATTTT. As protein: CASRRRTDSNQPQHF.

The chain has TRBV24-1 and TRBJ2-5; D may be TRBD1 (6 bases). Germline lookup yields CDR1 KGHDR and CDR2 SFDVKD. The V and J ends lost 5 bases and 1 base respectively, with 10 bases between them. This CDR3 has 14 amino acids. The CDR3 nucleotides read TGTGCCACCAGTGCGACAGGCAGCCAAGAGACCCAGTACTTC. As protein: CATSATGSQETQYF.